These T cell receptor beta chains were read from a single sample in a study of cytomegalovirus exposure and HLA in healthy donors. Data came from immunoSEQ multiplex PCR; TCRdb stores just in-frame clones and leaves some out. The sample lists roughly 150,000 clones; around 83% were seen once. The sequenced material came from PBMCs. All receptors come from a man aged 30 to 39 in good health and CMV-seropositive. The CDR3 runs from the conserved cysteine through the conserved F or W. The D gene is left open where the match is weak. Clone size is stated in some rows and not others, as once, few, many or a class when expanded.

J	size	V	D	length	CDR3	DNA
TRBJ2-1	once	TRBV7-9	TRBD2	15	CASSYRTSGSDEQFF	TGTGCCAGCAGCTATCGGACTAGCGGGAGTGATGAGCAGTTCTTC
TRBJ2-7	-	TRBV11-2	TRBD1	16	CASSSYLTGGGNEQYF	TGTGCCAGCAGTTCCTATTTAACAGGGGGTGGGAACGAGCAGTACTTC
TRBJ2-7	once	TRBV5-1	-	15	CASSLGQALSYEQYF	TGCGCCAGCAGCTTGGGGCAGGCTTTATCCTACGAGCAGTACTTC
TRBJ2-5	-	TRBV5-4	TRBD2	14	CASSLLPREATQYF	TGTGCCAGCAGCTTACTGCCCCGGGAGGCGACCCAGTACTTC
TRBJ1-2	-	TRBV7-2	-	17	CASSPEWANAEMRSYTF	TGTGCCAGCAGCCCCGAGTGGGCCAACGCAGAAATGAGAAGCTACACCTTC
TRBJ2-7	-	TRBV7-9	TRBD2	13	CSSSSGLVGEQYF	TGTTCCAGCAGCTCCGGACTAGTTGGCGAGCAGTACTTC
TRBJ2-2	-	TRBV7-6	TRBD2	15	CASTRTSGDTGELFF	TGTGCCAGCACCCGGACTAGCGGGGACACCGGGGAGCTGTTTTTT
TRBJ2-3	-	TRBV10-2	TRBD1	14	CASNPGTGADTQYF	TGCGCCAGCAACCCCGGGACAGGGGCAGATACGCAGTATTTT
TRBJ1-1	once	TRBV6-1	-	13	CATSETMMTEAFF	TGTGCCACTTCCGAGACAATGATGACTGAAGCTTTCTTT
TRBJ1-5	-	TRBV6-6	TRBD1	14	CASSGQGGNQPQHF	TGTGCCAGCAGTGGACAGGGTGGGAATCAGCCCCAGCATTTT
TRBJ2-3	-	TRBV9	TRBD2	18	CASSVRSGRARSTDTQYF	TGTGCCAGCAGCGTTCGGAGCGGGAGGGCTAGGAGCACAGATACGCAGTATTTT
TRBJ2-1	-	TRBV9	-	15	CASSVGPGKDAEQFF	TGTGCCAGCAGCGTAGGTCCGGGGAAGGATGCTGAGCAGTTCTTC
TRBJ1-2	-	TRBV6-6	-	13	CASSSRGLAGYTF	TGTGCCAGCAGTTCGCGGGGCTTGGCGGGCTACACCTTC
TRBJ1-1	-	TRBV5-1	-	15	CASSSGYNSNTEAFF	TGCGCCAGCAGCTCGGGGTATAACTCGAACACTGAAGCTTTCTTT
TRBJ2-7	-	TRBV7-6	TRBD2	15	CASSSGTSGSYEQYF	TGTGCCAGCAGCTCCGGGACTAGCGGCTCCTACGAGCAGTACTTC
TRBJ2-1	-	TRBV7-3	-	15	CASSLLGQLGAEQFF	TGTGCCAGCAGCTTGCTGGGACAACTGGGTGCTGAGCAGTTCTTC
TRBJ2-1	-	TRBV9	TRBD2	13	CASGLADYNEQFF	TGTGCCAGCGGACTAGCGGACTACAATGAGCAGTTCTTC
TRBJ1-5	once	TRBV27	-	16	CASSLFSSDTNQPQHF	TGTGCCAGCAGTCTGTTCTCGTCGGACACCAATCAGCCCCAGCATTTT
TRBJ1-3	-	TRBV7-3	-	15	CASSLVQSSGNTIYF	TGTGCCAGCAGCTTAGTACAGAGCTCTGGAAACACCATATATTTT
TRBJ1-2	-	TRBV30	-	13	CAWSYGWEGAHTF	TGTGCCTGGAGTTATGGTTGGGAAGGGGCCCACACCTTC
TRBJ2-7	-	TRBV15	TRBD1	14	CATSKGQGPYEQYF	TGTGCCACCAGCAAGGGACAGGGCCCCTACGAGCAGTACTTC
TRBJ2-2	-	TRBV7-4	TRBD1	15	CASSRDRVNTGELFF	TGTGCCAGCAGCCGAGACAGGGTCAACACCGGGGAGCTGTTTTTT
TRBJ2-1	-	TRBV4-3	TRBD2	16	CASSHLAGGSYNEQFF	TGCGCCAGCAGCCACCTAGCGGGAGGGTCCTACAATGAGCAGTTCTTC
TRBJ2-7	few	TRBV7-6	TRBD2	15	CASSPSGSWDYEQYF	TGTGCCAGCAGCCCAAGCGGGAGTTGGGACTACGAGCAGTACTTC
TRBJ2-1	-	TRBV5-1	TRBD2	17	CASSPQGGRASYNEQFF	TGCGCCAGCAGCCCCCAAGGCGGGAGGGCTTCCTACAATGAGCAGTTCTTC
TRBJ2-3	-	TRBV9	-	15	CASSDRAGGTDTQYF	TGTGCCAGCAGCGACCGCGCGGGTGGCACAGATACGCAGTATTTT
TRBJ2-3	-	TRBV5-1	TRBD1	15	CASSLVDRATDTQYF	TGCGCCAGCAGCTTGGTGGACAGGGCCACAGATACGCAGTATTTT
TRBJ1-4	many	TRBV19	TRBD1	16	CASSIGTGVRGEKLFF	TGTGCCAGTAGTATTGGGACAGGGGTTCGAGGGGAAAAACTGTTTTTT
TRBJ1-3	once	TRBV19	-	14	CASSMTGSGNTIYF	TGTGCCAGCAGTATGACGGGCTCTGGAAACACCATATATTTT
TRBJ1-1	-	TRBV7-2	-	14	CASSFTYAGTEAFF	TGTGCCAGCAGCTTTACGTACGCGGGGACTGAAGCTTTCTTT
TRBJ2-4	-	TRBV5-4	-	14	CASSQDIAKNIQYF	TGTGCCAGCAGCCAGGATATCGCCAAAAACATTCAGTACTTC
TRBJ2-3	-	TRBV5-1	-	13	CASSPGGTDTQYF	TGCGCCAGCAGCCCAGGGGGCACAGATACGCAGTATTTT
TRBJ1-2	-	TRBV5-1	TRBD1	16	CASSLAPTGGQYGYTF	TGCGCCAGCAGCTTGGCCCCCACAGGGGGACAATATGGCTACACCTTC
TRBJ1-2	-	TRBV2	-	13	CASTLTGLYGYTF	TGTGCCAGCACCCTGACAGGATTATATGGCTACACCTTC
TRBJ2-3	-	TRBV7-2	-	16	CASSLEASFSTDTQYF	TGTGCCAGCAGCCTCGAGGCTTCTTTTAGCACAGATACGCAGTATTTT
TRBJ2-2	-	TRBV7-3	TRBD2	14	CASSSGGATGELFF	TGTGCCAGCAGCTCGGGGGGGGCCACCGGGGAGCTGTTTTTT
TRBJ1-5	-	TRBV19	-	15	CASSISTDSNQPQHF	TGTGCCAGTAGTATCTCGACAGATAGCAATCAGCCCCAGCATTTT
TRBJ1-2	-	TRBV7-8	TRBD1	15	CASSGAGTANYGYTF	TGTGCCAGCAGCGGGGCGGGGACAGCTAACTATGGCTACACCTTC
TRBJ2-3	-	TRBV13	-	15	CASSLGSRGTDTQYF	TGTGCCAGCAGCTTAGGCTCGAGGGGGACAGATACGCAGTATTTT
TRBJ1-5	once	TRBV19	TRBD1	17	CASSYRGPPYSNQPQHF	TGTGCCAGTAGCTACAGGGGGCCGCCTTATAGCAATCAGCCCCAGCATTTT
TRBJ1-3	-	TRBV11-2	-	17	CASSASDVGRRVYTIYF	TGTGCCAGCAGCGCCTCGGACGTGGGCAGGAGGGTTTACACCATATATTTT
TRBJ2-5	-	TRBV30	-	12	CASFRDKETQYF	TGTGCCTCCTTCAGGGACAAGGAGACCCAGTACTTC
TRBJ2-5	few	TRBV7-6	TRBD1	14	CASSSRQGSETQYF	TGTGCCAGCAGCTCTCGACAGGGATCAGAGACCCAGTACTTC
TRBJ1-2	-	TRBV19	-	13	CASRVNEVNGYTF	TGTGCCAGTAGGGTCAACGAGGTCAATGGCTACACCTTC
TRBJ2-2	-	TRBV4-1	-	17	CASSQDIETGNTGELFF	TGCGCCAGCAGCCAAGATATAGAGACAGGGAACACCGGGGAGCTGTTTTTT
TRBJ1-4	-	TRBV7-8	-	14	CASSLGGTNEKLFF	TGTGCCAGCAGCTTAGGAGGAACTAATGAAAAACTGTTTTTT